The rows below give T cell receptor beta chains drawn from one sample of a study of vaccination and CD4 T cells after COVID-19. The antigens these receptors bind are not known. TCRdb ran MiXCR on the PCR reads and lists one entry per CDR3 protein. The sample has 7,000 to 10,000 distinct CDR3 sequences, less than 70% seen once; the top ten hold more than 30%. The material sequenced was CD4+ T cells from blood, cultured in vitro. Receptors were obtained from a human donor who had recovered from COVID-19. CDR3s include the opening cysteine and the closing phenylalanine or tryptophan. The D gene is left open where the match is weak. Expanded clones get a size class; other rows say once, few or many, or leave the size out.

abundance: NA
j_gene: TRBJ2-3
d_gene: NA
v_gene: TRBV15
len: 13
CDR3aa: CATSDFSRDTQYF
CDR3nt: TGTGCCACCAGCGACTTCTCACGAGATACGCAGTATTTT

abundance: NA
j_gene: TRBJ2-7
d_gene: NA
v_gene: TRBV11-3
len: 13
CDR3aa: CASSLGFRYEQYF
CDR3nt: TGTGCCAGCAGCTTAGGATTCCGTTACGAGCAGTACTTC

abundance: hyperexpanded
j_gene: TRBJ1-2
d_gene: TRBD1
v_gene: TRBV6-1
len: 12
CDR3aa: CASGTANYGYTF
CDR3nt: TGTGCCAGCGGGACAGCCAACTATGGCTACACCTTC

abundance: large
j_gene: TRBJ2-3
d_gene: TRBD1
v_gene: TRBV11-3
len: 14
CDR3aa: CASTDRGQGDTQYF
CDR3nt: TGTGCCAGCACCGACAGGGGGCAGGGAGATACGCAGTATTTT

abundance: NA
j_gene: TRBJ1-3
d_gene: NA
v_gene: TRBV11-3
len: 14
CDR3aa: CASSWGGAGNTIYF
CDR3nt: TGTGCCAGCAGCTGGGGGGGCGCTGGAAACACCATATATTTT

abundance: NA
j_gene: TRBJ2-5
d_gene: TRBD2
v_gene: TRBV10-1
len: 14
CDR3aa: CASSEAGGPETQYF
CDR3nt: TGCGCCAGCAGTGAAGCGGGAGGGCCGGAGACCCAGTACTTC

abundance: NA
j_gene: TRBJ2-2
d_gene: TRBD1
v_gene: TRBV7-3
len: 13
CDR3aa: CASSSTGIGELFF
CDR3nt: TGTGCCAGCAGCTCGACAGGGATCGGGGAGCTGTTTTTT

abundance: NA
j_gene: TRBJ1-2
d_gene: NA
v_gene: TRBV27
len: 14
CDR3aa: CASSFGTGVYGYTF
CDR3nt: TGTGCCAGCAGTTTCGGTACGGGAGTCTATGGCTACACCTTC

abundance: few
j_gene: TRBJ2-3
d_gene: TRBD2
v_gene: TRBV27
len: 20
CDR3aa: CASSFWGKNSGRANTDTQYF
CDR3nt: TGTGCCAGCAGTTTCTGGGGAAAGAATAGCGGGAGGGCCAATACAGATACGCAGTATTTT

abundance: NA
j_gene: TRBJ1-5
d_gene: NA
v_gene: TRBV3-1
len: 16
CDR3aa: CASSQIGINSNQPQHF
CDR3nt: TGTGCCAGCAGCCAGATAGGGATCAATAGCAATCAGCCCCAGCATTTT

abundance: NA
j_gene: TRBJ1-1
d_gene: NA
v_gene: TRBV4-3
len: 13
CDR3aa: CASSQEATSSAFF
CDR3nt: TGCGCCAGCAGCCAAGAGGCCACCAGCTCAGCTTTCTTT

abundance: NA
j_gene: TRBJ1-1
d_gene: NA
v_gene: TRBV28
len: 12
CDR3aa: CASSLSGYRAFF
CDR3nt: TGTGCCAGCAGTTTATCAGGATATCGCGCTTTCTTT

abundance: medium-sized
j_gene: TRBJ1-1
d_gene: NA
v_gene: TRBV7-9
len: 15
CDR3aa: CASRGTGAEQTEAFF
CDR3nt: TGTGCCAGCAGAGGAACAGGAGCTGAACAAACTGAAGCTTTCTTT

abundance: few
j_gene: TRBJ1-6
d_gene: NA
v_gene: TRBV10-3
len: 17
CDR3aa: CAISGGTTLSYNSPLHF
CDR3nt: TGTGCCATCAGCGGGGGAACCACCCTCTCCTATAATTCACCCCTCCACTTT

abundance: NA
j_gene: TRBJ2-7
d_gene: NA
v_gene: TRBV6-1
len: 15
CDR3aa: CASSEAGVSTYEQYF
CDR3nt: TGTGCCAGCAGTGAAGCGGGTGTCTCAACCTACGAGCAGTACTTC

abundance: few
j_gene: TRBJ2-5
d_gene: NA
v_gene: TRBV10-1
len: 15
CDR3aa: CASSEGFGGQETQYF
CDR3nt: TGCGCCAGCAGTGAGGGTTTTGGCGGCCAAGAGACCCAGTACTTC

abundance: NA
j_gene: TRBJ2-2
d_gene: NA
v_gene: TRBV6-1
len: 11
CDR3aa: CASQDTGELFF
CDR3nt: TGTGCCAGTCAGGACACCGGGGAGCTGTTTTTT

abundance: NA
j_gene: TRBJ1-5
d_gene: NA
v_gene: TRBV6-1
len: 14
CDR3aa: CASSLTEHNQPQHF
CDR3nt: TGTGCCAGCAGTCTGACAGAGCACAATCAGCCCCAGCATTTT

abundance: NA
j_gene: TRBJ2-7
d_gene: NA
v_gene: TRBV19
len: 13
CDR3aa: CASSDASTYEQYF
CDR3nt: TGTGCCAGTAGTGATGCTAGCACCTACGAGCAGTACTTC

abundance: NA
j_gene: TRBJ1-2
d_gene: TRBD1
v_gene: TRBV5-4
len: 13
CDR3aa: CASTKQGSYGYTF
CDR3nt: TGTGCCAGTACTAAACAGGGGAGTTATGGCTACACCTTC

abundance: once
j_gene: TRBJ2-3
d_gene: NA
v_gene: TRBV6-5
len: 15
CDR3aa: CASSYAAGRTDTQYF
CDR3nt: TGTGCCAGCAGTTACGCCGCGGGGCGCACAGATACGCAGTATTTT

abundance: NA
j_gene: TRBJ2-6
d_gene: TRBD1
v_gene: TRBV5-8
len: 16
CDR3aa: CASSLGTASGANVLTF
CDR3nt: TGTGCCAGCAGCCTGGGGACAGCCTCTGGGGCCAACGTCCTGACTTTC

abundance: NA
j_gene: TRBJ1-6
d_gene: TRBD1
v_gene: TRBV9
len: 14
CDR3aa: CASSRDRENSPLHF
CDR3nt: TGTGCCAGCAGCCGCGACAGGGAAAATTCACCCCTCCACTTT

abundance: NA
j_gene: TRBJ2-3
d_gene: TRBD2
v_gene: TRBV4-1
len: 19
CDR3aa: CASSQESRTSGTSTDTQYF
CDR3nt: TGCGCCAGCAGCCAAGAATCTCGGACTAGCGGCACTAGCACAGATACGCAGTATTTT

abundance: NA
j_gene: TRBJ2-5
d_gene: NA
v_gene: TRBV20-1
len: 11
CDR3aa: CSAAEQETQYF
CDR3nt: TGCAGTGCTGCGGAACAAGAGACCCAGTACTTC

abundance: few
j_gene: TRBJ2-3
d_gene: TRBD2
v_gene: TRBV27
len: 18
CDR3aa: CASSSLASGLASTDTQYF
CDR3nt: TGTGCCAGCAGTTCTTTGGCTAGCGGCCTAGCTAGCACAGATACGCAGTATTTT